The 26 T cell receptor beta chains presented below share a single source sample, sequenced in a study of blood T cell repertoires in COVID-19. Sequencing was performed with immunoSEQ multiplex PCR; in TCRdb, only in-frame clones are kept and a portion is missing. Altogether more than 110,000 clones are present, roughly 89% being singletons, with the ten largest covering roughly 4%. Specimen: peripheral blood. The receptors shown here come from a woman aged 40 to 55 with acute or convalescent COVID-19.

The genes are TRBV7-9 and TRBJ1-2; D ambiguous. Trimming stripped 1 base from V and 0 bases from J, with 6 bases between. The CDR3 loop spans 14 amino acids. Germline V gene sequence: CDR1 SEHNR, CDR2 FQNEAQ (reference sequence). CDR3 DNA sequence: TGTGCCAGCAGCTTAGAAACACCTAACTATGGCTACACCTTC. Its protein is CASSLETPNYGYTF.

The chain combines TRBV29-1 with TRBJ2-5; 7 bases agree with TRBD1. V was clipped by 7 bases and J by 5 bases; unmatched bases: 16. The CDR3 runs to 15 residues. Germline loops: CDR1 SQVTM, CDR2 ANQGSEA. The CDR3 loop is CSAQGVLDHWETQYF. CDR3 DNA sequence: TGCAGCGCCCAGGGGGTATTGGACCATTGGGAGACCCAGTACTTC.

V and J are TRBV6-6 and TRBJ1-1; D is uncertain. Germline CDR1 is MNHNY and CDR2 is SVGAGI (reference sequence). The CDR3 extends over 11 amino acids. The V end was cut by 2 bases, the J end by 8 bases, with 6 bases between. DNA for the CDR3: TGTGCCAGCAGTTACGAAGCAGAAGCTTTCTTT. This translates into CASSYEAEAFF.

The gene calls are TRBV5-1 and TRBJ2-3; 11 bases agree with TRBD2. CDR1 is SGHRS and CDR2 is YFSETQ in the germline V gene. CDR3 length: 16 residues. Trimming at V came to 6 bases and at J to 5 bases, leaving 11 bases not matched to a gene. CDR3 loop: CASTNVAGGPRDTQYF. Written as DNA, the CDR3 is TGCGCCAGCACCAACGTAGCGGGGGGGCCAAGAGATACGCAGTATTTT.

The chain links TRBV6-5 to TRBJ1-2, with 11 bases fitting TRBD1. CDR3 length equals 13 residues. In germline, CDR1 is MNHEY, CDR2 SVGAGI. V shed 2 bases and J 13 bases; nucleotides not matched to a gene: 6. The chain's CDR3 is CASSYGQGARTTF. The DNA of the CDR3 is TGTGCCAGCAGTTACGGACAGGGGGCGAGGACCACCTTC.

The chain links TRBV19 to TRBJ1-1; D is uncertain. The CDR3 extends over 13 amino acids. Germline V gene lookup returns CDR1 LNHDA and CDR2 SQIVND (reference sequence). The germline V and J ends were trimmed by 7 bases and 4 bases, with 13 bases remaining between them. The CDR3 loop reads CASNAALPTEAFF. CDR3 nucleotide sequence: TGTGCCAGTAACGCGGCCTTACCCACTGAAGCTTTCTTT.

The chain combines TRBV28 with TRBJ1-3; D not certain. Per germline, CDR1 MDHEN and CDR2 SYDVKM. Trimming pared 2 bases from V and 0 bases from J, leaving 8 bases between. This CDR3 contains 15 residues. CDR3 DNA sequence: TGTGCCAGCAGTTTACACGTACTCTCTGGAAACACCATATATTTT. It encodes CASSLHVLSGNTIYF.

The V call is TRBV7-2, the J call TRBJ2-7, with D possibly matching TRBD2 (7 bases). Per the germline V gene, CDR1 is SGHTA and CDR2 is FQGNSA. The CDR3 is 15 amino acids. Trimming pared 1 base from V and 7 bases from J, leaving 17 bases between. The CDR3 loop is CASSLEGGNPREQYF. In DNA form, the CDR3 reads TGTGCCAGCAGCTTAGAGGGGGGGAACCCTCGGGAGCAGTACTTC.

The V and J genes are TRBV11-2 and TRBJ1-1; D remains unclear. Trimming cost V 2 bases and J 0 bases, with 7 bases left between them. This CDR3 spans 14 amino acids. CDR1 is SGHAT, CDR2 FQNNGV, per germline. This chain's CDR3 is CASSLLQMNTEAFF. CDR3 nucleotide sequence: TGTGCCAGCAGCTTATTACAGATGAACACTGAAGCTTTCTTT.

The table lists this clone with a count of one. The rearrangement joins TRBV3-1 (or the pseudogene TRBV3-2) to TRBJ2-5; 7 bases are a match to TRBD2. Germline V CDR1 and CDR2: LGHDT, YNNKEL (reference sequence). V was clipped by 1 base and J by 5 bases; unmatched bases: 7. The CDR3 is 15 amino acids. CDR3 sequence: CASSQVGGSDETQYF. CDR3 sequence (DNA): TGTGCCAGCAGCCAAGTGGGGGGGAGCGACGAGACCCAGTACTTC.

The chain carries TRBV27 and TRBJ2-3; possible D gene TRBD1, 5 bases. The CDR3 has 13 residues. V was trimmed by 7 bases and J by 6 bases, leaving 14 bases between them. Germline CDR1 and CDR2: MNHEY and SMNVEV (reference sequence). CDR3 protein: CASTFVAGDTQYF. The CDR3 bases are TGTGCCAGCACCTTCGTGGCAGGGGATACGCAGTATTTT.

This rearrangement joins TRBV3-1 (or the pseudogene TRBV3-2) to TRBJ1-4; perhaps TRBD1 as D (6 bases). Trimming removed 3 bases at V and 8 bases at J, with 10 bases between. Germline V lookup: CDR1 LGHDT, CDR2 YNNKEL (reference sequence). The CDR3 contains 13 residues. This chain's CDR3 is CASSQHRVEKLFF. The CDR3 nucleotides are TGTGCCAGCAGCCAGCACAGGGTCGAAAAACTGTTTTTT.

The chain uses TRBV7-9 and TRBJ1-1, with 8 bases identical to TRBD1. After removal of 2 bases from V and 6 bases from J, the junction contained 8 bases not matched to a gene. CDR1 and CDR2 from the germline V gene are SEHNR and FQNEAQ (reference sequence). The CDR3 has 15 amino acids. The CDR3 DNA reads TGTGCCAGCAGCTTAACCCAGGGGGCGCTTTCTGAAGCTTTCTTT. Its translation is CASSLTQGALSEAFF.

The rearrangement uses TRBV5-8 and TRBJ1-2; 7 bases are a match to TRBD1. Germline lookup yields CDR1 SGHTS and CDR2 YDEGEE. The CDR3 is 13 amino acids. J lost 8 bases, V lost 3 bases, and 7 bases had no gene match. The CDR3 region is CASSYDRAGGYTF. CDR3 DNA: TGTGCCAGCAGCTATGACAGGGCAGGCGGCTACACCTTC.

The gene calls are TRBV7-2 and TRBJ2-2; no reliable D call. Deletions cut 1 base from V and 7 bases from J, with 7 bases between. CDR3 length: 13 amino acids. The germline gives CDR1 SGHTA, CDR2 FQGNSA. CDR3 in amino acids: CASSLGQIGELFF. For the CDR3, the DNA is TGTGCCAGCAGCTTAGGTCAAATCGGGGAGCTGTTTTTT.

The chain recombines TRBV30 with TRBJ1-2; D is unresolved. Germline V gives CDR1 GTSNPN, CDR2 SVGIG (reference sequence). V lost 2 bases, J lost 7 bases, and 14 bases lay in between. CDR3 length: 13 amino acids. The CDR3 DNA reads TGTGCCTGGAGTTACTCCGGGCGGGGTGGCTACACCTTC. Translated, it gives CAWSYSGRGGYTF.

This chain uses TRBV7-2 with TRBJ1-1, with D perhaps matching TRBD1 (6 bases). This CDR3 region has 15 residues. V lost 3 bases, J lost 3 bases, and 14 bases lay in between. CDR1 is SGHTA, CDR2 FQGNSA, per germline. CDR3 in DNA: TGTGCCAGCAGCTTCGAACCGGGACAAGACACTGAAGCTTTCTTT. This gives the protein CASSFEPGQDTEAFF. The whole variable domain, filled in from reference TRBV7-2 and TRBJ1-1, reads GAGVSQSPSNKVTEKGKDVELRCDPISGHTALYWYRQSLGQGLEFLIYFQGNSAPDKSGLPSDRFSAERTGGSVSTLTIQRTQQEDSAVYLCASSFEPGQDTEAFFGQGTRLTVV.

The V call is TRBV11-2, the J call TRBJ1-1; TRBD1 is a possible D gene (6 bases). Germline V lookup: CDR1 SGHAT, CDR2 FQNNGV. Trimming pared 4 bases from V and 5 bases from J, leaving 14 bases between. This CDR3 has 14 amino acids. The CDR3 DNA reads TGTGCCAGCAGCTGGACAGATTGGGGGACTGAAGCTTTCTTT. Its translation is CASSWTDWGTEAFF.

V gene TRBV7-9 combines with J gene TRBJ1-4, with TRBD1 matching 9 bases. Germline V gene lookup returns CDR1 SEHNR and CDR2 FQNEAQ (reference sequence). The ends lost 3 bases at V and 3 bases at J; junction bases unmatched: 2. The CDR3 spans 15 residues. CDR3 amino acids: CASSFNRGPNEKLFF. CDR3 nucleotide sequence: TGTGCCAGCAGCTTTAACAGGGGGCCTAATGAAAAACTGTTTTTT. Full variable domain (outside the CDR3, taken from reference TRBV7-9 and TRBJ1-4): DTGVSQNPRHKITKRGQNVTFRCDPISEHNRLYWYRQTLGQGPEFLTYFQNEAQLEKSRLLSDRFSAERPKGSFSTLEIQRTEQGDSAMYLCASSFNRGPNEKLFFGSGTQLSVL.

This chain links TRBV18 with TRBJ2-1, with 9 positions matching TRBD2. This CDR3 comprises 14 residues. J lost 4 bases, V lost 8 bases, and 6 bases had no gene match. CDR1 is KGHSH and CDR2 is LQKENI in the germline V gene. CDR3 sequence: CASGRLAVYNEQFF. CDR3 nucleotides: TGTGCCAGCGGTCGACTAGCGGTTTACAATGAGCAGTTCTTC.

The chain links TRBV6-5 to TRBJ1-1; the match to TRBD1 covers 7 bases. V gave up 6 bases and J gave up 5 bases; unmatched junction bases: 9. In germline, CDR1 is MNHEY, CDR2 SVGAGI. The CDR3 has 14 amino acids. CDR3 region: CASRGGQALTEAFF. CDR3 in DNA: TGTGCCAGCAGAGGCGGACAGGCCTTGACTGAAGCTTTCTTT.

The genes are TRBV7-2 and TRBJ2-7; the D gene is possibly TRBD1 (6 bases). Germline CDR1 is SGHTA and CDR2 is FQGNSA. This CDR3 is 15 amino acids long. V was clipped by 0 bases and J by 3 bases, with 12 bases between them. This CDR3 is CASSLASGQIYEQYF. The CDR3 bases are TGTGCCAGCAGCTTAGCCTCCGGACAGATCTACGAGCAGTACTTC.

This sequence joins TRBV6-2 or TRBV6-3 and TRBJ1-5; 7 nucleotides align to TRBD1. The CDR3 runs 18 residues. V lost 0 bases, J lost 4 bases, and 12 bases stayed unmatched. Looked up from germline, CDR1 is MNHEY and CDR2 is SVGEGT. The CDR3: CASSYSGFEGGKNQPQHF. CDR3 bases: TGTGCCAGCAGTTACTCAGGTTTCGAAGGGGGCAAAAATCAGCCCCAGCATTTT.

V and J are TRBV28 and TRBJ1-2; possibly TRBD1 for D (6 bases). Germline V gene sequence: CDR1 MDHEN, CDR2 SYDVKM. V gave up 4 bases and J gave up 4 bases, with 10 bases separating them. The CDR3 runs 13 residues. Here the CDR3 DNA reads TGTGCCAGCAGTTCCTCAGGGGCCTATGGCTACACCTTC. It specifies CASSSSGAYGYTF.

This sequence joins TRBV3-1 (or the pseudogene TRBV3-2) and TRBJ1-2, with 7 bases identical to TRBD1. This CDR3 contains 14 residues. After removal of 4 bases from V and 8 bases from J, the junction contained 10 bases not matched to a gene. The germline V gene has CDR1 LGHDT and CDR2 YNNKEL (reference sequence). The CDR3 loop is CASSPPGQLLGYTF. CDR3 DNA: TGTGCCAGCAGCCCGCCGGGACAGCTCCTGGGCTACACCTTC.

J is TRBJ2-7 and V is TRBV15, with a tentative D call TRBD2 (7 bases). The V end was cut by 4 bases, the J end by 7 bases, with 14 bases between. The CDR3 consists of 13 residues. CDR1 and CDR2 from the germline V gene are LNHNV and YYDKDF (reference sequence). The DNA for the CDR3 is TGTGCCACCAGCAAAAGGGGGGGGCATGAGCAGTACTTC. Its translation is CATSKRGGHEQYF.